This is a list of T cell receptor beta chains from one sample in a study of CD8 T cells in Susac syndrome. Each CDR3 protein is one row after TCRdb ran MiXCR on the immunoSEQ multiplex PCR reads. The table shows around 150,000 distinct CDR3 sequences, with roughly 95% occurring only once. Sample: CD4+ T cells from PBMCs. Receptors originate from a human donor with multiple sclerosis. Both conserved end residues are part of each CDR3. Fields, in order: D gene, J gene, V gene, CDR3 DNA, CDR3 protein. D genes are given only for firm matches.

d_gene: TRBD2
j_gene: TRBJ2-3
v_gene: TRBV29-1
CDR3nt: TGCAGCGCCCGAGGGCTAGCGGCTAGCACAGATACGCAGTATTTT
CDR3aa: CSARGLAASTDTQYF

d_gene: TRBD1
j_gene: TRBJ1-4
v_gene: TRBV4-2
CDR3nt: TGTGCCAGCAGCCAAGACACCCTCCTAGGACAGGCGACAACTAATGAAAAACTGTTTTTT
CDR3aa: CASSQDTLLGQATTNEKLFF

d_gene: .
j_gene: TRBJ1-2
v_gene: TRBV29-1
CDR3nt: TGCAGCGTTGGGTCCTCCAAATTATCTGGCTACACCTTC
CDR3aa: CSVGSSKLSGYTF

d_gene: TRBD1
j_gene: TRBJ2-2
v_gene: TRBV3-1
CDR3nt: TGTGCCACCGGAGGACAGGGCATCGGGGAGCTGTTTTTT
CDR3aa: CATGGQGIGELFF

d_gene: .
j_gene: TRBJ2-1
v_gene: TRBV5-4
CDR3nt: TGTGCCAGCAGCTTAAAGGACTCCCGGGAGTTCTTC
CDR3aa: CASSLKDSREFF

d_gene: .
j_gene: TRBJ2-2
v_gene: TRBV15
CDR3nt: TGTGCCACCAGCTTTCGACCAGGCGGGGAGCTGTTTTTT
CDR3aa: CATSFRPGGELFF

d_gene: .
j_gene: TRBJ1-2
v_gene: TRBV12-5
CDR3nt: TGTGCTAGTGGCGAGGGCACCGACTGGAATGGCTACACCTTC
CDR3aa: CASGEGTDWNGYTF

d_gene: TRBD2
j_gene: TRBJ2-1
v_gene: TRBV25-1
CDR3nt: TGTGCCAGCAGTGGCCCGGGACTAGCGGGAAAATTCTCCTACAATGAGCAGTTCTTC
CDR3aa: CASSGPGLAGKFSYNEQFF

d_gene: .
j_gene: TRBJ2-5
v_gene: TRBV4-2
CDR3nt: TGTGCCAGCAGCCTCACCGGGAACCTACCCCAAGAGACCCAGTACTTC
CDR3aa: CASSLTGNLPQETQYF

d_gene: .
j_gene: TRBJ2-3
v_gene: TRBV30
CDR3nt: TGTGCCTGGATGGTGGGAATTGGTTCCGATACGCAGTATTTT
CDR3aa: CAWMVGIGSDTQYF

d_gene: .
j_gene: TRBJ2-7
v_gene: TRBV7-2
CDR3nt: TGTGCCAGCAGCCCCCGGGTCGAGTACGAGCAGTACTTC
CDR3aa: CASSPRVEYEQYF

d_gene: TRBD2
j_gene: TRBJ2-5
v_gene: TRBV29-1
CDR3nt: TGCAGCGTTGAGCGGGGGTTGTTGGAGACCCAGTACTTC
CDR3aa: CSVERGLLETQYF